Below, 30 T cell receptor beta chains from the same sample are listed, as sequenced in a study of cytomegalovirus exposure and HLA in healthy donors. PCR primers comprised 60 Vbeta and 13 Jbeta primers. Sequencing used immunoSEQ multiplex PCR; TCRdb keeps in-frame clones, though not all of them. The sample records about 160,000 clones, over 70% being singletons. The specimen was PBMCs. The receptor source for this set is a woman between 25 and 40 years old in good health and CMV-seronegative.

The chain recombines TRBV18 with TRBJ2-7; possible D gene TRBD2, 6 bases. The CDR3 is made up of 15 amino acids. Germline assignment: CDR1 KGHSH and CDR2 LQKENI. Between the trimmed V and J ends, which lost 3 bases and 5 bases, there was a span of 17 bases. The CDR3 sequence is CASSPRRDRRDEQYF. In DNA, the CDR3 is TGTGCCAGCTCACCGAGGCGGGACCGCCGGGACGAGCAGTACTTC.

In its sample, this clone was seen a few times. The V call is TRBV7-9, the J call TRBJ2-7; 9 positions match TRBD1. Germline CDR1 is SEHNR and CDR2 is FQNEAQ (reference sequence). The junction had 7 bases not matched to a gene; V was cut back by 1 base and J by 6 bases. The CDR3 is made up of 15 amino acids. The chain's CDR3 is CASSLGGTGQFEQYF. As DNA, the CDR3 is TGTGCCAGCAGCTTAGGGGGGACAGGGCAGTTCGAGCAGTACTTC.

This clone has a single count. This chain links TRBV21-1 with TRBJ2-1; the DNA was not used to check the table's D call, TRBD1. TRBV21-1 is labeled a pseudogene. The CDR3 runs to 12 residues. The CDR3 is CASSPGFPEQFF. In nucleotides, the CDR3 is TGTGCCAGCAGCCCAGGGTTTCCTGAGCAGTTCTTC.

The chain carries TRBV5-1 and TRBJ2-5; D is perhaps TRBD1 (5 bases). The CDR3 loop spans 14 amino acids. V was pared by 4 bases and J by 5 bases, with 15 bases between. The germline V gene has CDR1 SGHRS and CDR2 YFSETQ. The CDR3 here is CASSIPGSLETQYF. As DNA, the CDR3 is TGCGCCAGCAGCATCCCAGGGTCTTTGGAGACCCAGTACTTC.

The V gene is TRBV7-3, the J gene TRBJ1-6; a weak D match, TRBD1 (5 bases). Germline CDR1 is SGHTA and CDR2 is FQGTGA. V lost 5 bases to trimming and J lost 7 bases, with 12 bases between them. CDR3 length equals 14 residues. Here the CDR3 DNA reads TGTGCCAGCAGCAACGACGGACAAAATTCACCCCTCCACTTT. Its translation is CASSNDGQNSPLHF. The full variable domain, in which reference TRBV7-3 and TRBJ1-6 provide the parts outside the CDR3, is GAGVSQTPSNKVTEKGKYVELRCDPISGHTALYWYRQSLGQGPEFLIYFQGTGAADDSGLPNDRFFAVRPEGSVSTLKIQRTERGDSAVYLCASSNDGQNSPLHFGNGTRLTVT.

J is TRBJ2-7 and V is TRBV5-1; the D gene is possibly TRBD1 (6 bases). Germline V gene lookup returns CDR1 SGHRS and CDR2 YFSETQ. This CDR3 spans 13 amino acids. Trimming cost V 4 bases and J 5 bases, with 13 bases left between them. CDR3: CASSERGSHEQYF. For the CDR3, the DNA is TGCGCCAGCAGCGAGAGGGGGAGCCACGAGCAGTACTTC. The whole variable domain, filled in from reference TRBV5-1 and TRBJ2-7, reads KAGVTQTPRYLIKTRGQQVTLSCSPISGHRSVSWYQQTPGQGLQFLFEYFSETQRNKGNFPGRFSGRQFSNSRSEMNVSTLELGDSALYLCASSERGSHEQYFGPGTRLTVT.

This clone was counted between two and nine times. The J gene is TRBJ1-4, the V gene TRBV6-1; TRBD1 agrees at 9 bases. The CDR3 contains 14 residues. The germline V gene encodes CDR1 MNHNS and CDR2 SASEGT. Trimming took 5 bases from V and 5 from J; bases not matched to a gene: 3. The CDR3 bases are TGTGCCAGCAGTCCCGGGACAGGGAATGAAAAACTGTTTTTT. It specifies CASSPGTGNEKLFF.

This sequence joins TRBV20-1 and TRBJ2-7; possibly TRBD1 for D (5 bases). CDR3 length equals 10 residues. Germline V gene lookup returns CDR1 DFQATT and CDR2 SNEGSKA (reference sequence). Trimming took 6 bases from V and 4 from J, leaving 7 bases between them. As DNA, the CDR3 is TGCAGTGCAGGGGAATACGAGCAGTACTTC. It is translated as CSAGEYEQYF.

The chain recombines TRBV30 with TRBJ1-1; TRBD1 might be the D (6 bases). The length of the CDR3 is 12 residues. Per germline, CDR1 GTSNPN and CDR2 SVGIG (reference sequence). Trimming cost V 2 bases and J 5 bases, with 9 bases left between them. The DNA for the CDR3 is TGTGCCTGGAGTTACAGGGTTACTGAAGCTTTCTTT. Its translation: CAWSYRVTEAFF.

The J gene is TRBJ2-7, the V gene TRBV7-8, with a weak D call TRBD1 (6 bases). The V gene's germline CDR1 is SGHVS and CDR2 FQNEAQ. The CDR3 loop spans 13 amino acids. The germline V and J ends were trimmed by 4 bases and 5 bases, with 12 bases remaining between them. CDR3 in amino acids: CASSSLPGDEQYF. CDR3 nucleotide sequence: TGTGCCAGCAGCTCCCTCCCAGGGGACGAGCAGTACTTC.

This clone was detected once. The V and J genes are TRBV5-8 and TRBJ2-2; 13 positions agree with TRBD2. The junction had 4 bases not matched to a gene; V was cut back by 3 bases and J by 5 bases. The CDR3 extends over 16 amino acids. Germline V gene data show CDR1 as SGHTS and CDR2 as YDEGEE. The CDR3 bases are TGTGCCAGCAGCTCCTGGACTAGCGGGGGAACCGGGGAGCTGTTTTTT. It encodes CASSSWTSGGTGELFF.

This chain uses TRBV7-3 with TRBJ2-1, with 13 bases aligning to TRBD2. J gave up 6 bases and V 5 bases, and 4 bases lay outside the gene matches. This CDR3 is built from 15 residues. CDR1 SGHTA and CDR2 FQGTGA come from the germline V gene. As DNA, the CDR3 is TGTGCCAGCAGCCTCGGACTAGCGGGGGTCAATGAGCAGTTCTTC. Translation: CASSLGLAGVNEQFF.

The DNA for the CDR3 is TGTGCCAGCAGTTTACGTGGGCGGACAGGCGGGGACCACGAGCAGTACTTC. This translates into CASSLRGRTGGDHEQYF. The J gene is TRBJ2-7, the V gene TRBV27; TRBD1 might be the D (7 bases). V dropped 2 bases and J dropped 5 bases, with 22 bases sitting between them. The CDR3 contains 17 residues. CDR1 and CDR2 (germline): MNHEY, SMNVEV (reference sequence).

The CDR3 nucleotides are TGTGCCAGCAGCCCAACGCCCGGGGGGGTATATGGCTACACCTTC. Translation: CASSPTPGGVYGYTF. The V and J genes are TRBV7-3 and TRBJ1-2; the D gene is possibly TRBD1 (5 bases). The CDR3 has 15 residues. CDR1 is SGHTA and CDR2 is FQGTGA in the germline V gene. V dropped 5 bases and J dropped 5 bases, with 18 bases sitting between them.

The chain joins TRBV15 to TRBJ2-7; maybe TRBD1 (6 bases). The ends were cut back, 8 bases at V and 0 bases at J, with 17 bases in the middle. The CDR3 loop spans 15 amino acids. Looked up from germline, CDR1 is LNHNV and CDR2 is YYDKDF (reference sequence). The CDR3 region has the DNA TGTGCCACCTCAAATACGGACAGATTCTCCTACGAGCAGTACTTC. Encoded protein: CATSNTDRFSYEQYF.

The chain employs TRBV13 and TRBJ2-2, with 14 bases lining up with TRBD2. CDR1 and CDR2 (germline): PRHDT, FYEKMQ (reference sequence). The CDR3 is 16 residues long. After removal of 3 bases from V and 6 bases from J, the junction contained 3 bases not matched to a gene. The chain's CDR3 is CASSLTSGGAPGELFF. Written as DNA, the CDR3 is TGTGCCAGCAGCTTGACTAGCGGGGGGGCCCCCGGGGAGCTGTTTTTT.

V and J are TRBV5-1 and TRBJ2-3, with D uncertain. The CDR3 extends over 14 amino acids. Deletions cut 4 bases from V and 5 bases from J, with 14 bases between. Germline CDR1 and CDR2: SGHRS and YFSETQ. The CDR3 here is CASSLIFRQDTQYF. CDR3 nucleotides: TGCGCCAGCAGCCTAATCTTCAGACAAGATACGCAGTATTTT.

The chain employs TRBV5-1 and TRBJ2-7; weak D call: TRBD1 (6 bases). CDR3 length: 14 amino acids. From germline, CDR1 is SGHRS and CDR2 YFSETQ. With 0 bases removed from V and 3 bases from J, the gap between germline ends came to 10 bases. The CDR3 loop is CASSLAGTYYEQYF. CDR3 DNA sequence: TGCGCCAGCAGCTTGGCCGGGACATACTACGAGCAGTACTTC.

The V gene is TRBV7-9, the J gene TRBJ1-2; 12 bases map to TRBD1. Per germline, CDR1 SEHNR and CDR2 FQNEAQ (reference sequence). This CDR3 has 18 amino acids. The V and J ends lost 3 bases and 4 bases, in that order; junction bases with no gene match: 12. The CDR3 loop reads CASSFPVGQGARGYGYTF. DNA for the CDR3: TGTGCCAGCAGCTTCCCGGTGGGACAGGGGGCGAGGGGCTATGGCTACACCTTC.

V gene TRBV7-8 combines with J gene TRBJ2-3; D is undetermined. The V gene lost 2 bases and the J gene lost 5 bases, with 11 bases spanning the gap. Per germline, CDR1 SGHVS and CDR2 FQNEAQ. CDR3 length equals 14 residues. The CDR3 reads CASSLLIGGDTQYF. The CDR3 nucleotides read TGTGCCAGCAGCTTACTGATTGGCGGAGATACGCAGTATTTT.

The sample holds one count of this clone. This sequence joins TRBV28 and TRBJ2-2; D is undetermined. The length of the CDR3 is 12 residues. The germline V gene encodes CDR1 MDHEN and CDR2 SYDVKM. Trimming left V 8 bases short and J 5 bases short, with 9 bases between. The CDR3 spells CASFAGTGELFF. Written as DNA, the CDR3 is TGTGCCAGCTTTGCCGGGACCGGGGAGCTGTTTTTT.

The V call is TRBV18, the J call TRBJ1-3, with TRBD1 matching 7 bases. CDR1 and CDR2 from the germline V gene are KGHSH and LQKENI. V lost 3 bases, J lost 1 base, and 3 bases stayed unmatched. CDR3 length: 15 residues. The CDR3 DNA reads as TGTGCCAGCTCACCCACAGGGGATTCTGGAAACACCATATATTTT. This gives the protein CASSPTGDSGNTIYF. Full variable domain (missing parts from reference TRBV18 and TRBJ1-3): NAGVMQNPRHLVRRRGQEARLRCSPMKGHSHVYWYRQLPEEGLKFMVYLQKENIIDESGMPKERFSAEFPKEGPSILRIQQVVRGDSAAYFCASSPTGDSGNTIYFGEGSWLTVV.

The chain combines TRBV5-6 with TRBJ1-1; D is uncertain. The CDR3 is 15 amino acids. Looked up from germline, CDR1 is SGHDT and CDR2 is YYEEEE. The V end was cut by 0 bases, the J end by 0 bases, with 9 bases between. CDR3 nucleotides: TGTGCCAGCAGCTTGGGCGGCACTATGAACACTGAAGCTTTCTTT. It yields the protein CASSLGGTMNTEAFF.

The chain combines TRBV10-3 with TRBJ1-3; D is uncertain. V was cut by 3 bases and J by 4 bases, with 10 bases left in between. Germline V CDR1 and CDR2: ENHRY, SYGVKD. There are 14 residues in the CDR3. CDR3 region: CAISDPGGGNTIYF. The CDR3 nucleotides read TGTGCCATCAGTGATCCAGGTGGAGGAAACACCATATATTTT.

This chain uses TRBV6-1 with TRBJ1-5; D remains unclear. This CDR3 spans 15 amino acids. Germline loops: CDR1 MNHNS, CDR2 SASEGT. The V and J ends lost 3 bases and 6 bases respectively, with 15 bases between them. For the CDR3, the DNA is TGTGCCAGCAGTGAGTCGACCCTCGAGGGTCAGCCCCAGCATTTT. Amino acid sequence: CASSESTLEGQPQHF.

This rearrangement joins TRBV7-2 to TRBJ1-6; a possible D gene is TRBD1 (5 bases). This CDR3 has 19 residues. The ends were cut back, 4 bases at V and 5 bases at J, with 24 bases in the middle. In germline, CDR1 is SGHTA, CDR2 FQGNSA. CDR3 region: CASSSRRGFGDLNNSPLHF. CDR3 coding DNA: TGTGCCAGCAGCTCACGCCGGGGGTTTGGGGACTTAAATAATTCACCCCTCCACTTT.

The rearrangement uses TRBV6-5 and TRBJ2-3, with 7 bases lining up with TRBD2. The CDR3 extends over 14 amino acids. Trimming at V came to 7 bases and at J to 2 bases, leaving 6 bases not matched to a gene. Germline CDR1 is MNHEY and CDR2 is SVGAGI. This CDR3 is CASTSGALTDTQYF. In DNA, the CDR3 is TGTGCCAGCACTAGCGGCGCCCTCACAGATACGCAGTATTTT.

This clone was counted between two and nine times. This sequence joins TRBV18 and TRBJ1-3, with D uncertain. CDR3 length: 16 residues. The V and J ends lost 3 bases and 2 bases respectively, with 14 bases between them. The germline CDR1 and CDR2 sequences are KGHSH and LQKENI. This CDR3 is CASSPAGRSAGNTIYF. Here the CDR3 DNA reads TGTGCCAGCTCACCGGCCGGCCGGAGCGCTGGAAACACCATATATTTT.

Only one count was recorded for this clone. The chain is built from TRBV5-1 and TRBJ2-3, with a possible D match to TRBD2 (5 bases). V dropped 5 bases and J dropped 0 bases, with 16 bases sitting between them. In germline, CDR1 is SGHRS, CDR2 YFSETQ. The CDR3 extends over 16 amino acids. The CDR3 loop reads CASREGSTISTDTQYF. CDR3 coding DNA: TGCGCCAGCAGAGAGGGATCGACGATCAGCACAGATACGCAGTATTTT.

This clone was observed a single time. The rearrangement uses TRBV7-9 and TRBJ2-7, with D tentatively TRBD2 (6 bases). Germline CDR1 is SEHNR and CDR2 is FQNEAQ (reference sequence). This CDR3 region has 15 residues. V lost 5 bases and J 0 bases, leaving 14 bases between the germline ends. DNA for the CDR3: TGTGCCAGCAGCGCGGGACGGATGAGCTCCTACGAGCAGTACTTC. This translates into CASSAGRMSSYEQYF.